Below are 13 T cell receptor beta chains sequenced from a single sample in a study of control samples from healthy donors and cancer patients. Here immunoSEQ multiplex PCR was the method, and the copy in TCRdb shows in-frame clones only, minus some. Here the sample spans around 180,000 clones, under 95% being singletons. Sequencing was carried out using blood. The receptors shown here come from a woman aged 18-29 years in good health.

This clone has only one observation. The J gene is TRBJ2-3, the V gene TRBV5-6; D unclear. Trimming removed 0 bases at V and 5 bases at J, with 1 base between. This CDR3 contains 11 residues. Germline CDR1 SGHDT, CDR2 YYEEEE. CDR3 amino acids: CASSLGDTQYF. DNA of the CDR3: TGTGCCAGCAGCTTGGGAGATACGCAGTATTTT. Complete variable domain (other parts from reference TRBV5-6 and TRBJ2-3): DAGVTQSPTHLIKTRGQQVTLRCSPKSGHDTVSWYQQALGQGPQFIFQYYEEEERQRGNFPDRFSGHQFPNYSSELNVNALLLGDSALYLCASSLGDTQYFGPGTRLTVL.

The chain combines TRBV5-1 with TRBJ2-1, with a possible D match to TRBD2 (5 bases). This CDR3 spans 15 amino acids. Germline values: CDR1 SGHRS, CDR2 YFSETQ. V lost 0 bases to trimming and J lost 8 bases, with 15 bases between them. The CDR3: CASSLAAGPRDEQFF. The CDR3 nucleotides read TGCGCCAGCAGCTTGGCTGCGGGTCCGCGGGATGAGCAGTTCTTC. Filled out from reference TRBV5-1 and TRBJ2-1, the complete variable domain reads KAGVTQTPRYLIKTRGQQVTLSCSPISGHRSVSWYQQTPGQGLQFLFEYFSETQRNKGNFPGRFSGRQFSNSRSEMNVSTLELGDSALYLCASSLAAGPRDEQFFGPGTRLTVL.

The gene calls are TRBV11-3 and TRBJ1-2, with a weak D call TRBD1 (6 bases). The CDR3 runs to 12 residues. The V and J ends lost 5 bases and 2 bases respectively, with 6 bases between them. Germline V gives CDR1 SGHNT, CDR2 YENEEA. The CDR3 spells CASSDRNYGYTF. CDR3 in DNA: TGTGCCAGCAGCGACAGGAACTATGGCTACACCTTC.

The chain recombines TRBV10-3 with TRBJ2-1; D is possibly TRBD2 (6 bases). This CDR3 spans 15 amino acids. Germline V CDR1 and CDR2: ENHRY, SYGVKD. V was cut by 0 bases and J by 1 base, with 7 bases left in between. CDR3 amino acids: CAISESGGSYNEQFF. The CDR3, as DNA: TGTGCCATCAGTGAGTCCGGGGGATCCTACAATGAGCAGTTCTTC.

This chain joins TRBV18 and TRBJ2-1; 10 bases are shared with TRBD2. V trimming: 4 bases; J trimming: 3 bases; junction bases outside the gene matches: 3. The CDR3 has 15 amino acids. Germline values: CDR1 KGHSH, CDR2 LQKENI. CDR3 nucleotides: TGTGCCAGCTCACGCGGGACTAGCGACTACAATGAGCAGTTCTTC. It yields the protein CASSRGTSDYNEQFF. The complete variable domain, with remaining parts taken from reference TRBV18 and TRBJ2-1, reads NAGVMQNPRHLVRRRGQEARLRCSPMKGHSHVYWYRQLPEEGLKFMVYLQKENIIDESGMPKERFSAEFPKEGPSILRIQQVVRGDSAAYFCASSRGTSDYNEQFFGPGTRLTVL.

Written as DNA, the CDR3 is TGTGCCAGCAGTCAGTCCGGGAGGTCCTACAATGAGCAGTTCTTC. Its translation is CASSQSGRSYNEQFF. The chain employs TRBV28 and TRBJ2-1; 7 nucleotides agree with TRBD2. CDR3 size: 15 residues. Germline V gene data show CDR1 as MDHEN and CDR2 as SYDVKM. Trimming at V came to 5 bases and at J to 1 base, leaving 5 bases not matched to a gene.

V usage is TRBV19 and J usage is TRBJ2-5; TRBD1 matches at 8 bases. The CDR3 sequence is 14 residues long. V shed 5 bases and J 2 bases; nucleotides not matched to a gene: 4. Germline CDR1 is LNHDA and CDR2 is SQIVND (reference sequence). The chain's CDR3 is CASSVGQGQETQYF. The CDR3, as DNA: TGTGCCAGTAGTGTCGGACAGGGACAAGAGACCCAGTACTTC.

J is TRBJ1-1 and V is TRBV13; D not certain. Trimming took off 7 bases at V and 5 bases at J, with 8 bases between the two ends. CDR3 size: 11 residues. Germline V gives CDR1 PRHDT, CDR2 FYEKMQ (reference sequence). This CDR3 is CASTVRTEAFF. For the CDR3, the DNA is TGTGCCAGCACCGTTCGGACTGAAGCTTTCTTT.

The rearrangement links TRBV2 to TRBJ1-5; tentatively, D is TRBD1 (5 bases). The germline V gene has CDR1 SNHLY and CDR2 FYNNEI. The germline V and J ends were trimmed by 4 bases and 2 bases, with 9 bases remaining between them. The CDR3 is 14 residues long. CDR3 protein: CASSVGAGNQPQHF. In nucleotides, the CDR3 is TGTGCCAGCAGTGTAGGGGCGGGCAATCAGCCCCAGCATTTT.

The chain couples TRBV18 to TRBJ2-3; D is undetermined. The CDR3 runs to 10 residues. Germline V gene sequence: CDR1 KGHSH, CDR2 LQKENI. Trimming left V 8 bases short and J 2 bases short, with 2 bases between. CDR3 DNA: TGTGCCAGCCCCACAGATACGCAGTATTTT. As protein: CASPTDTQYF.

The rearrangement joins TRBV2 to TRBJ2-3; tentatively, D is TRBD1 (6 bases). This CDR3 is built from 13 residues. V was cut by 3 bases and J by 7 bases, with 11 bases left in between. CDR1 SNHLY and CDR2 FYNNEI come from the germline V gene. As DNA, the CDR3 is TGTGCCAGCAGTGACGAAACAGGGAATACGCAGTATTTT. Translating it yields CASSDETGNTQYF.

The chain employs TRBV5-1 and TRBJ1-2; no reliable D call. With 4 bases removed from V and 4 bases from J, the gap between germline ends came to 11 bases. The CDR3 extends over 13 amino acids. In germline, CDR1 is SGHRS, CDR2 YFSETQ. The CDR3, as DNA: TGCGCCAGCAGCCTGGACGGATCCTATGGCTACACCTTC. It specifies CASSLDGSYGYTF.

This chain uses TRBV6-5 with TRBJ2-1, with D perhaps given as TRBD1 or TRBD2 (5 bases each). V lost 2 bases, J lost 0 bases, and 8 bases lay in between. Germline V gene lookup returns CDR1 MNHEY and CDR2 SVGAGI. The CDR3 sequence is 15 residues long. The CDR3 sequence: CASSYGGSSYNEQFF. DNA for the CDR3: TGTGCCAGCAGTTACGGGGGTAGCTCCTACAATGAGCAGTTCTTC.